The clone carrying this T cell receptor beta chain was picked up a small number of times. Germline assignment: CDR1 SGHTA and CDR2 FQGNSA. The CDR3 covers 13 residues. V lost 0 bases, J lost 14 bases, and 5 bases stayed unmatched. This sample stems from a study of blood T cell repertoires in COVID-19. Across the study: The origin of the acute and convalescent COVID-19 samples was the United States, Italy and Spain. Sample material is recorded as cDNA or gDNA derived from T cells, B-cell-depleted T cells, or PBMCs.

As originally analysed: Amplifying reference gene primers gave estimates of nucleated cell counts. Clones were read by immunoSEQ multiplex PCR, and TCRdb kept only the in-frame ones, dropping some. V, J and clone size were drawn from that table, and D and trimming were deduced from the DNA. Of around 220,000 clones in the sample, about 86% were seen once. V is TRBV7-2 and J is TRBJ2-1; 9 positions agree with TRBD2. The clonotype was recovered from a man aged 18 to 29 with active or convalescent COVID-19. The sequencing input was peripheral blood. The CDR3 here is CASSLAPGTSKFF. CDR3 coding DNA: TGTGCCAGCAGCTTAGCCCCCGGGACTAGCAAGTTCTTC.